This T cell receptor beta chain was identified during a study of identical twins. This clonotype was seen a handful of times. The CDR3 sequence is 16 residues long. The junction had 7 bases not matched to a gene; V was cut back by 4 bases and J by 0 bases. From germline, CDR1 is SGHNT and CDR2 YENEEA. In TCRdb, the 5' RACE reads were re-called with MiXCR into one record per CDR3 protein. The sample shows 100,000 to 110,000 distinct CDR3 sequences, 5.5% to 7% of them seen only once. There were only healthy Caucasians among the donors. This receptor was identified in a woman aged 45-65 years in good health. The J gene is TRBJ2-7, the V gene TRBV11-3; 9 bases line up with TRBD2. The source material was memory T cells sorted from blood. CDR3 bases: TGTGCCAGCAGCTCGGTACTAGCGGGCAGCTCCTACGAGCAGTACTTC. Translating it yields CASSSVLAGSSYEQYF.